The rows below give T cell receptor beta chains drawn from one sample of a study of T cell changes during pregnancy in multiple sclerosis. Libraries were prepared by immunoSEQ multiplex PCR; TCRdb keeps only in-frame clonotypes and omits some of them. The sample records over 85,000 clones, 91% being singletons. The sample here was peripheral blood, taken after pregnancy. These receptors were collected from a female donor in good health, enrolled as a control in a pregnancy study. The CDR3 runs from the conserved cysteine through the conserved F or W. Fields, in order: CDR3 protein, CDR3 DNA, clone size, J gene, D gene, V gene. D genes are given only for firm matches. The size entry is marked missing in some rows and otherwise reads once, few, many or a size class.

CASSLLAGGNTDTQYF	TGTGCCAGCAGTTTGTTAGCGGGGGGGAACACAGATACGCAGTATTTT	NA	TRBJ2-3	TRBD2	TRBV27
CASSQRQGANGYTF	TGTGCCAGCAGCCAACGACAGGGGGCAAATGGCTACACCTTC	NA	TRBJ1-2	TRBD1	TRBV4-2
CAWSVTSGGSETQYF	TGTGCCTGGAGTGTAACTAGCGGGGGATCTGAGACCCAGTACTTC	NA	TRBJ2-5	TRBD2	TRBV30
CASSQVGLRTQYF	TGTGCCAGCAGCCAAGTGGGCCTCCGAACGCAGTATTTT	NA	TRBJ2-3	NA	TRBV14
CASSSTSRPDTQYF	TGTGCCAGCAGCTCGACTAGTAGGCCAGATACGCAGTATTTT	once	TRBJ2-3	NA	TRBV7-9
CAWSGTGVAFF	TGTGCCTGGAGTGGTACAGGGGTAGCTTTCTTT	NA	TRBJ1-1	TRBD1	TRBV30
CASSLADRVYSPLHF	TGTGCCAGCAGCTTGGCGGACAGAGTCTATTCACCCCTCCACTTT	NA	TRBJ1-6	NA	TRBV5-6
CASGEPQHF	TGTGCCAGCGGAGAACCCCAGCATTTT	NA	TRBJ1-5	NA	TRBV27
CASSFLPGSANSPLHF	TGTGCCAGCAGCTTCTTACCAGGTTCGGCTAATTCACCCCTCCACTTT	NA	TRBJ1-6	NA	TRBV12-1
CASSQGAGGGYGYTF	TGCGCCAGCAGCCAAGGGGCAGGGGGCGGCTATGGCTACACCTTC	NA	TRBJ1-2	TRBD1	TRBV4-3